This T cell receptor beta chain was retrieved from a study of blood T cell repertoires in COVID-19. Across the study: The United States, Italy and Spain provided the acute and convalescent COVID-19 samples. T cells, B-cell-depleted T cells, or PBMCs supplied cDNA or gDNA.

Germline-derived CDR1 and CDR2 are KGHSH and LQKENI. The CDR3 contains 15 residues. With 2 bases clipped from V and 5 bases from J, the junction kept 7 bases outside the gene matches. In the study's own analysis: Counts of nucleated cells, estimated from reference gene primer amplification, were obtained. The repertoire was sequenced with immunoSEQ multiplex PCR; TCRdb's copy has only in-frame clones and lacks some. D and trimming were read from the DNA, whereas the V and J calls and clone size are those reported in that table. The profile shows approximately 83,000 clones, 77% of them singletons. The sequence derives from an elderly woman with acute or convalescent COVID-19. Sequences were obtained from peripheral blood. The V gene is TRBV18, the J gene TRBJ2-7; TRBD1 matches at 9 bases. The CDR3 spells CASSPTQGAGNEQYF. The CDR3 DNA sequence: TGTGCCAGCTCACCAACACAGGGGGCCGGTAACGAGCAGTACTTC. Using reference TRBV18 and TRBJ2-7 for the parts outside the CDR3, the full variable domain is NAGVMQNPRHLVRRRGQEARLRCSPMKGHSHVYWYRQLPEEGLKFMVYLQKENIIDESGMPKERFSAEFPKEGPSILRIQQVVRGDSAAYFCASSPTQGAGNEQYFGPGTRLTVT.